This TCR beta chain is from a study of OX40 agonist ivuxolimab in advanced cancers. No patient had autoimmune disease or received systemic immunosuppression. The assay was immunoSEQ multiplex PCR, and TCRdb's table has in-frame clones only and misses some. The sample includes approximately 45,000 clones, approximately 83% of them seen just once. This clone was observed a single time. Its specificity is unknown. In germline, CDR1 is MNHEY, CDR2 SMNVEV (reference sequence). This CDR3 is 14 amino acids long. The V end lost 0 bases, the J end lost 0 bases, and 5 bases lay between the germline ends. General study results and limits: The CD4+ and CD8+ T cells in the blood had expanded clonally by week 6 at 0.1 to 3.0 mg/kg. There were, on average, more expanded clones in CD8+ T cells than in CD4+. The study did not work out the antigen specificity of the expanded peripheral T cells.

This clonotype was obtained from an adult with an advanced solid tumor such as melanoma, head and neck, liver or kidney cancer. The sequencing here drew on CD4+ or CD8+ T cells sorted from blood, taken in a trial of the OX40 agonist ivuxolimab. V usage is TRBV27 and J usage is TRBJ1-2, with unresolved D. The CDR3 DNA reads TGTGCCAGCAGTTTATCGGGTACTAACTATGGCTACACCTTC. It is translated as CASSLSGTNYGYTF.